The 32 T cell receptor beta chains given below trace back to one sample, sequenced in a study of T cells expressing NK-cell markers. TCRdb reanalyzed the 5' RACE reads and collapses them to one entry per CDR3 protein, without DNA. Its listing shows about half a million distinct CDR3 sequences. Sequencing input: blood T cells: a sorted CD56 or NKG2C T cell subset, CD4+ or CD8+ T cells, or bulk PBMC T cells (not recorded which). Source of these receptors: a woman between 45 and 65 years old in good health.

The CDR3 sequence is CASSQGDNLGYTF. The chain carries TRBV11-3 and TRBJ1-2; the D call of TRBD1 rests on TCRdb alone, since no DNA is present to check it. Germline CDR1 reads SGHNT; CDR2 reads YENEEA. The CDR3 covers 13 residues.

CDR3 loop: CASIQTSGRAGTGELFF. This chain connects TRBV12-3 or TRBV12-4 to TRBJ2-2; TCRdb outputs TRBD2, but without DNA this stays unchecked. CDR3 length equals 17 residues.

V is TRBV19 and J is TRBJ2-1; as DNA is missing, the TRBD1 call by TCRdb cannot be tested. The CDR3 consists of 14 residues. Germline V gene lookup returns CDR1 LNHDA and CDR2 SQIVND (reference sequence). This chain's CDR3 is CASSSPLGYNEQFF.

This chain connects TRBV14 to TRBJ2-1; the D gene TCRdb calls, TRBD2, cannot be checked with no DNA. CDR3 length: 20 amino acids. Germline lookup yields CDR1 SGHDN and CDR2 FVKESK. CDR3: CASSQGTSGSAGSSYNEQFF. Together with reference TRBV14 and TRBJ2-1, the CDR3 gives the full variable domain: EAGVTQFPSHSVIEKGQTVTLRCDPISGHDNLYWYRRVMGKEIKFLLHFVKESKQDESGMPNNRFLAERTGGTYSTLKVQPAELEDSGVYFCASSQGTSGSAGSSYNEQFFGPGTRLTVL.

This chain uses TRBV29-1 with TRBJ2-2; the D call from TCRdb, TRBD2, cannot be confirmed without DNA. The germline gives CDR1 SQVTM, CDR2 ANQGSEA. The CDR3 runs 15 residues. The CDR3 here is CSAQSGGLGTGELFF.

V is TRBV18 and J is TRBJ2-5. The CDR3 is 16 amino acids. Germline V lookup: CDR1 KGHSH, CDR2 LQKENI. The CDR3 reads CASSPAMADIQETQYF. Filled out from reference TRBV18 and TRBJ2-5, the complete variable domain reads NAGVMQNPRHLVRRRGQEARLRCSPMKGHSHVYWYRQLPEEGLKFMVYLQKENIIDESGMPKERFSAEFPKEGPSILRIQQVVRGDSAAYFCASSPAMADIQETQYFGPGTRLLVL.

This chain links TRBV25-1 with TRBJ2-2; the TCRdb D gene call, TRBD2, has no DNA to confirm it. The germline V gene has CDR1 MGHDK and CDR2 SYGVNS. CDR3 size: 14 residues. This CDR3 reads CASSEAGPTGELFF.

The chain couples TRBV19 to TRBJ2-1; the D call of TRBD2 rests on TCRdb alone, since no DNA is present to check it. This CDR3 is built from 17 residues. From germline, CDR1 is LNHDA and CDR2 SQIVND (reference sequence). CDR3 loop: CASSIQGLAGARYEQFF.

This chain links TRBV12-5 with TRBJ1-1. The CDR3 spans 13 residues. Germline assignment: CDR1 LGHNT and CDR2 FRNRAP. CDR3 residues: CASGLIQASEAFF.

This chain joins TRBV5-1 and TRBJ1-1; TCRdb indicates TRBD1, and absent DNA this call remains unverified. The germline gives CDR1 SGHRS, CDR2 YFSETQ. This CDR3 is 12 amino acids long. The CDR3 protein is CASRGTELKGFF.

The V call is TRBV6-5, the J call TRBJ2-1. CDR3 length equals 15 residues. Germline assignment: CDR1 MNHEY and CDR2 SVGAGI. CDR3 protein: CASSTTGGSYNEQFF.

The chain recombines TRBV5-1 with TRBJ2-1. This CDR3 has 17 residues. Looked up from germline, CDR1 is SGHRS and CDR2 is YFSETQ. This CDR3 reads CASSYSLTVSSYNEQFF.

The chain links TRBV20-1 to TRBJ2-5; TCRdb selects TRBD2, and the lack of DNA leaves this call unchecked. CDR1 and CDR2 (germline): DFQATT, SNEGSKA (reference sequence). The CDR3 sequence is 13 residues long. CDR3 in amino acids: CSARPVTSGTQYF.

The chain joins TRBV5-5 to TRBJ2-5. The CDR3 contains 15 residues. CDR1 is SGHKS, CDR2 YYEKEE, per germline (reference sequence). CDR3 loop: CASSVGPWDQETQYF.

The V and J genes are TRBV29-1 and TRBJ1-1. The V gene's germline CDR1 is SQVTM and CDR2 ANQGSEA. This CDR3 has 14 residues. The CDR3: CSVYLGSMNTEAFF.

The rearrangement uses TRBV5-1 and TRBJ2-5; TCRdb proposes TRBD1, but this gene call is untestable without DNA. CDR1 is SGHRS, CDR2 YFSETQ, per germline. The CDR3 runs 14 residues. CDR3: CASSLEGGMKTQYF.

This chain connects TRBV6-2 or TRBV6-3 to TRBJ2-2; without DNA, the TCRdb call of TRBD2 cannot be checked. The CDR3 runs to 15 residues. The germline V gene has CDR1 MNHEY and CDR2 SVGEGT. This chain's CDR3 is CASLPWALNTGELFF.

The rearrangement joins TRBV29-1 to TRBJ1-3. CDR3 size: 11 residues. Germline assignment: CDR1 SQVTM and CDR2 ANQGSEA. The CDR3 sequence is CTTVIGDTIYF.

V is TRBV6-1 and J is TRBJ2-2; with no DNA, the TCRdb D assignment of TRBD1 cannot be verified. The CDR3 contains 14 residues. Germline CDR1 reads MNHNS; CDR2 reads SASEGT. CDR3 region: CASRDRGYTGELFF.

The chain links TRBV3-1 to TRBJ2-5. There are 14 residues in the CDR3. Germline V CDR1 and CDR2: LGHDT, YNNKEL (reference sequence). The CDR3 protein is CASSQEGRQETQYF.

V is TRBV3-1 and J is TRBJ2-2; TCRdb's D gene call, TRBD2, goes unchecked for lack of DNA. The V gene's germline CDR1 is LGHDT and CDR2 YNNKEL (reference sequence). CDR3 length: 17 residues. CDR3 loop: CASSQEIAGGWTGELFF.

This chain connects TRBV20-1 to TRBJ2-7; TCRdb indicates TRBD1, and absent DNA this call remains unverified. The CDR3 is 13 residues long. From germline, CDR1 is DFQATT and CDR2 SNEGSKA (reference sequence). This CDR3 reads CSARPPSTYEQYF.

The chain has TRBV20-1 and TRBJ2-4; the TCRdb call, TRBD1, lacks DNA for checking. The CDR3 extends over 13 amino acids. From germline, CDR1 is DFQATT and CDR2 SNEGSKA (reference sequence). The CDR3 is CSARDPSGYIQYF.

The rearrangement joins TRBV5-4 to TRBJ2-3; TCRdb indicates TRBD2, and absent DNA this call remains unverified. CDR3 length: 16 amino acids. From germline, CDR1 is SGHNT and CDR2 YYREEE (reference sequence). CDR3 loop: CASSLELAGEGGTQYF.

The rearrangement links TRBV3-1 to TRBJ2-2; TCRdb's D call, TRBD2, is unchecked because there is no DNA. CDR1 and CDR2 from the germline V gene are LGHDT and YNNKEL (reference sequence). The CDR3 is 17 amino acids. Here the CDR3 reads CASSQDLVLAGKGELFF.

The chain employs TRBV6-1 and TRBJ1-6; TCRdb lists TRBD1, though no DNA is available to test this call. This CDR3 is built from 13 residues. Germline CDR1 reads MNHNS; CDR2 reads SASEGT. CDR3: CASTDRENSPLHF.

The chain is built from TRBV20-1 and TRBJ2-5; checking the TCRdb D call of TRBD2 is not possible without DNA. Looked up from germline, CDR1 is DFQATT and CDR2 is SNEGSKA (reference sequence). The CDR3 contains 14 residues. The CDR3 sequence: CSAQGLAVQETQYF.

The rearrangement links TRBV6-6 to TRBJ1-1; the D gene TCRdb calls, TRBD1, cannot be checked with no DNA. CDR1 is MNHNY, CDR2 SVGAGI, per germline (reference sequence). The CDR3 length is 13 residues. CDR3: CASRGGLDTEAFF.

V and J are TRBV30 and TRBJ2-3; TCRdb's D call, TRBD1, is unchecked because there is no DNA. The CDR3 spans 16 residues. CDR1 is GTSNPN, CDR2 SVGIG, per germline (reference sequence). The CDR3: CAWSVRGQGPTDTQYF.

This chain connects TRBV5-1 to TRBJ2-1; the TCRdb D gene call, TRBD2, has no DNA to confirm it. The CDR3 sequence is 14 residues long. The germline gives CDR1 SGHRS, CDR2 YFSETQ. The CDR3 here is CASSPAGNYNEQFF.

CDR3 amino acids: CASSLRQWGEKLFF. This sequence joins TRBV12-3 or TRBV12-4 and TRBJ1-4. This CDR3 has 14 amino acids.

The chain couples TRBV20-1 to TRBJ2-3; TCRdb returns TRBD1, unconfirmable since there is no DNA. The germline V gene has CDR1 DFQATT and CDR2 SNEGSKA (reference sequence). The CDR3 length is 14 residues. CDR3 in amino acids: CSATQGAPWGTQYF.